Sequencing of this T cell receptor beta chain was carried out in a study of blood T cell repertoires in COVID-19. At the level of the study: Some COVID-19 samples were acute and others convalescent; all came from the United States, Italy and Spain. Sources were T cells, B-cell-depleted T cells, or PBMCs; the material itself was cDNA or gDNA.

Assay: immunoSEQ multiplex PCR; the TCRdb copy retains only in-frame clones and omits some. Of about 170,000 clones listed, approximately 91% are singletons. The length of the CDR3 is 13 residues. Germline values: CDR1 PRHDT, CDR2 FYEKMQ (reference sequence). Remarks on this clone: Compared with germline, one end of the junction differs, possibly owing to a read error.

Sample: peripheral blood. The genes are TRBV13 and TRBJ1-5, with D possibly TRBD1 on 5 matching bases. The receptor's source is a man aged 18 to 29 with COVID-19, enrolled during active disease. The CDR3 sequence is CASSLGRGEPQHF. For the CDR3, the DNA is TGTGCCAGCAGTTTAGGACGGGGGGAGCCCCAGCATTTT.